A selection of T cell receptor beta chains follows, all from one sample in a study of T cell changes during pregnancy in multiple sclerosis. Here immunoSEQ multiplex PCR was the method, and the copy in TCRdb shows in-frame clones only, minus some. The table includes approximately 30,000 clones, roughly 89% detected once. The sample here was CD8+ T cells from peripheral blood mononuclear cells, taken in the first trimester of pregnancy. The source of these receptors is a female donor with multiple sclerosis, enrolled in a pregnancy study. The CDR3 runs from the conserved cysteine through the conserved F or W. The D gene is left open where the match is weak. Only some rows state a clone size, as once, few, many or a class for expanded clones.

clone_size: NA; v_call: TRBV6-6; d_call: TRBD1; cdr3_length: 13; j_call: TRBJ2-5; cdr3_aa: CASGGQEQETQYF; cdr3_nt: TGTGCCAGCGGGGGACAGGAGCAAGAGACCCAGTACTTC
clone_size: NA; v_call: TRBV4-3; d_call: NA; cdr3_length: 13; j_call: TRBJ2-2; cdr3_aa: CASGRQYTGELFF; cdr3_nt: TGCGCCAGCGGCAGACAATACACCGGGGAGCTGTTTTTT
clone_size: NA; v_call: TRBV12-5; d_call: TRBD2; cdr3_length: 16; j_call: TRBJ2-3; cdr3_aa: CASDRPSGPSTDTQYF; cdr3_nt: TGTGCTAGTGACCGTCCTAGCGGCCCTAGCACAGATACGCAGTATTTT
clone_size: NA; v_call: TRBV4-3; d_call: TRBD2; cdr3_length: 20; j_call: TRBJ2-1; cdr3_aa: CASSQVPGLVTANPQNEQFF; cdr3_nt: TGCGCCAGCAGCCAAGTCCCGGGACTAGTTACTGCAAATCCCCAGAATGAGCAGTTCTTC
clone_size: NA; v_call: TRBV6-1; d_call: NA; cdr3_length: 14; j_call: TRBJ1-1; cdr3_aa: CASKLRGDFTEAFF; cdr3_nt: TGTGCCAGCAAATTACGGGGAGATTTCACTGAAGCTTTCTTT
clone_size: NA; v_call: TRBV9; d_call: NA; cdr3_length: 15; j_call: TRBJ1-2; cdr3_aa: CASSVELTGIDGYTF; cdr3_nt: TGTGCCAGCAGCGTAGAACTGACGGGGATCGATGGCTACACCTTC
clone_size: once; v_call: TRBV7-2; d_call: NA; cdr3_length: 14; j_call: TRBJ1-2; cdr3_aa: CASSTVGAGDGYTF; cdr3_nt: TGTGCCAGCAGCACCGTGGGGGCAGGGGATGGCTACACCTTC
clone_size: NA; v_call: TRBV27; d_call: TRBD2; cdr3_length: 14; j_call: TRBJ2-7; cdr3_aa: CASSFGQGGNEQYF; cdr3_nt: TGTGCCAGCAGTTTTGGGCAGGGAGGGAACGAGCAGTACTTC
clone_size: NA; v_call: TRBV27; d_call: NA; cdr3_length: 12; j_call: TRBJ2-7; cdr3_aa: CASSPNIYEQYF; cdr3_nt: TGTGCCAGCAGTCCAAACATCTACGAGCAGTACTTC
clone_size: NA; v_call: TRBV4-3; d_call: TRBD1; cdr3_length: 15; j_call: TRBJ2-1; cdr3_aa: CASSQDRQGYNEQFF; cdr3_nt: TGCGCCAGCAGCCAAGATCGACAGGGCTACAATGAGCAGTTCTTC
clone_size: once; v_call: TRBV9; d_call: NA; cdr3_length: 15; j_call: TRBJ2-7; cdr3_aa: CASKKGEELTYEQYF; cdr3_nt: TGTGCCAGCAAGAAGGGAGAGGAGCTGACTTACGAGCAGTACTTC